The sequence of this T cell receptor beta chain was determined in a study of T cell responses to AZD1222 COVID-19 vaccine. About the research overall: Pooling was applied to second doses at about 4 or about 12 weeks.

Study observations and caveats: In a largely white British group with more females than males, clonal diversity was possibly underestimated.

The protocol was immunoSEQ multiplex PCR, while the TCRdb copy is restricted to in-frame clones and leaves out a portion. The table records some 100,000 clones, about 87% of them present only once. The CDR3 has 14 residues. V dropped 4 bases and J dropped 5 bases, with 13 bases sitting between them. Germline-derived CDR1 and CDR2 are MDHEN and SYDVKM. As concerns this clone: Its antigen is not identified.

V is TRBV28 and J is TRBJ2-3, with D uncertain. The TCR originated in an adult in good health. The sequences come from peripheral blood, collected on day 0 of AZD1222 vaccination. CDR3 in DNA: TGTGCCAGCAGTTCTCTGAGTGGAATAGATACGCAGTATTTT. Its translation: CASSSLSGIDTQYF.